Shown below are 30 T cell receptor beta chains from a single sample sequenced in a study of blood T cell repertoires in COVID-19. Sequenced by immunoSEQ multiplex PCR; TCRdb stores in-frame clones only, minus some. The repertoire holds more than 200,000 clones, with around nine tenths as singletons. The specimen sequenced was peripheral blood. These receptors were collected from a man younger than 40 with active or convalescent COVID-19.

This clone showed up just once. V and J are TRBV30 and TRBJ1-4; TRBD1 agrees at 9 bases. The CDR3 has 14 residues. Per the germline V gene, CDR1 is GTSNPN and CDR2 is SVGIG (reference sequence). Losses at the gene ends were 5 bases for V and 7 bases for J; bases not matched to a gene: 8. This CDR3 reads CAWEADRGSEKLFF. CDR3 in DNA: TGTGCCTGGGAAGCTGACAGGGGGAGTGAAAAACTGTTTTTT.

The DNA for the CDR3 is TGTGCCAGCAGCCCGGGATATGGGGGGGACGGTGAAAAACTGTTTTTT. As protein: CASSPGYGGDGEKLFF. The chain links TRBV5-5 to TRBJ1-4; D is perhaps TRBD1 (5 bases). The germline V gene has CDR1 SGHKS and CDR2 YYEKEE (reference sequence). The CDR3 consists of 16 residues. Trimming took off 4 bases at V and 7 bases at J, with 20 bases between the two ends.

This rearrangement joins TRBV6-5 to TRBJ1-2; D is ambiguous. CDR1 MNHEY and CDR2 SVGAGI come from the germline V gene. Trimming took off 6 bases at V and 0 bases at J, with 11 bases between the two ends. The CDR3 totals 14 residues. The CDR3 coding sequence is TGTGCCAGCAGCTCCCCCGCTACTAACTATGGCTACACCTTC. This translates into CASSSPATNYGYTF.

The chain has TRBV6-5 and TRBJ1-2; 7 bases agree with TRBD1. CDR1 and CDR2 (germline): MNHEY, SVGAGI. The CDR3 consists of 14 residues. V lost 4 bases and J lost 8; bases outside the gene matches: 10. This CDR3 is CASSFDRVSGGYTF. The CDR3 DNA reads TGTGCCAGCAGTTTTGACAGGGTTTCTGGAGGCTACACCTTC.

V gene TRBV5-4 combines with J gene TRBJ2-5; D is perhaps TRBD1 (5 bases). CDR1 and CDR2 from the germline V gene are SGHNT and YYREEE (reference sequence). V was shortened by 4 bases and J by 4 bases, with 14 bases between the two germline ends. The CDR3 is 14 residues long. The CDR3 region is CASSPPREGETQYF. The CDR3 nucleotides are TGTGCCAGCAGCCCCCCCAGGGAAGGAGAGACCCAGTACTTC.

This rearrangement joins TRBV7-9 to TRBJ1-6; D is undetermined. With 1 base removed from V and 10 bases from J, the gap between germline ends came to 8 bases. Germline CDR1 and CDR2: SEHNR and FQNEAQ (reference sequence). The CDR3 extends over 13 amino acids. This CDR3 is CASSLGRESPLHF. The CDR3, as DNA: TGTGCCAGCAGCTTAGGTAGAGAATCACCCCTCCACTTT.

This sequence joins TRBV5-1 and TRBJ2-7; possible D gene TRBD2, 6 bases. The CDR3 is 12 residues long. The germline V gene encodes CDR1 SGHRS and CDR2 YFSETQ. The V gene lost 2 bases and the J gene lost 4 bases, with 7 bases spanning the gap. CDR3 loop: CASSFGGYEQYF. CDR3 DNA: TGCGCCAGCAGCTTCGGGGGTTACGAGCAGTACTTC.

The chain employs TRBV6-5 and TRBJ2-6; D unresolved. Looked up from germline, CDR1 is MNHEY and CDR2 is SVGAGI. V gave up 10 bases and J gave up 1 base, with 2 bases separating them. The CDR3 spans 11 residues. CDR3: CATSGANVLTF. The CDR3 DNA reads TGTGCCACATCTGGGGCCAACGTCCTGACTTTC.

The chain has TRBV18 and TRBJ2-3, with D possibly matching TRBD1 (5 bases). The CDR3 contains 15 residues. V was shortened by 2 bases and J by 1 base, with 10 bases between the two germline ends. Germline CDR1 and CDR2: KGHSH and LQKENI. The CDR3 DNA reads as TGTGCCAGCTCACCATTTCTACAGGGCACAGATACGCAGTATTTT. Its protein product is CASSPFLQGTDTQYF.

This chain uses TRBV7-2 with TRBJ2-3; 7 nucleotides align to TRBD2. The ends lost 5 bases at V and 3 bases at J; junction bases unmatched: 8. Germline values: CDR1 SGHTA, CDR2 FQGNSA. This CDR3 is 15 amino acids long. CDR3 DNA: TGTGCCAGCAGCACCACTAGCGTGTTGACAGATACGCAGTATTTT. Translation gives CASSTTSVLTDTQYF.

Comment on this clone: Relative to the germline gene, one junction end is altered; a read error may explain this. The CDR3 region is CASKIRVERADF. The CDR3 DNA reads as TGTGCCAGCAAAATACGGGTGGAGCGGGCGGACTTC. The chain combines TRBV3-1 (or the pseudogene TRBV3-2) with TRBJ2-5; a possible D gene is TRBD2 (6 bases). CDR1 and CDR2 (germline): LGHDT, YNNKEL (reference sequence). The CDR3 has 12 amino acids.

The chain recombines TRBV6-1 with TRBJ1-4; no firm D call. The CDR3 runs to 15 residues. Germline V gives CDR1 MNHNS, CDR2 SASEGT. V shed 1 base and J shed 8 bases, with 14 bases lying between them. The CDR3 loop is CASSEERFLGEKLFF. In DNA form, the CDR3 reads TGTGCCAGCAGTGAAGAGAGGTTTCTTGGAGAAAAACTGTTTTTT.

V usage is TRBV20-1 and J usage is TRBJ1-2, with D possibly being TRBD1 (6 bases). Trimming stripped 4 bases from V and 6 bases from J, with 9 bases between. The germline V gene has CDR1 DFQATT and CDR2 SNEGSKA (reference sequence). The CDR3 consists of 11 residues. CDR3 bases: TGCAGTGCTAACAGGGCTAATGGCTACACCTTC. It yields the protein CSANRANGYTF.

Worth noting for this clone: Other DNA variants within this sample encode the same CDR3. The chain carries TRBV5-5 and TRBJ1-1; no clear D gene. The germline V and J ends were trimmed by 1 base and 0 bases, with 4 bases remaining between them. Germline lookup yields CDR1 SGHKS and CDR2 YYEKEE (reference sequence). This CDR3 spans 13 amino acids. The CDR3 protein is CASSLYLNTEAFF. The CDR3, as DNA: TGTGCCAGCAGCTTGTATCTGAACACTGAAGCTTTCTTT. The whole variable domain, remainder taken from reference TRBV5-5 and TRBJ1-1, is DAGVTQSPTHLIKTRGQQVTLRCSPISGHKSVSWYQQVLGQGPQFIFQYYEKEERGRGNFPDRFSARQFPNYSSELNVNALLLGDSALYLCASSLYLNTEAFFGQGTRLTVV.

This rearrangement joins TRBV7-8 to TRBJ1-2; D might be TRBD1 (5 bases). This CDR3 region has 14 residues. Germline assignment: CDR1 SGHVS and CDR2 FQNEAQ. Trimming cost V 1 base and J 4 bases, with 10 bases left between them. DNA for the CDR3: TGTGCCAGCAGCTTAGAAGGGAGGGGCTATGGCTACACCTTC. It translates to CASSLEGRGYGYTF.

Concerning this clone itself: Other DNA sequences in this sample translate to the same CDR3. The chain couples TRBV29-1 to TRBJ1-2; D gene unclear. Germline-derived CDR1 and CDR2 are SQVTM and ANQGSEA. This CDR3 comprises 12 residues. V shed 0 bases and J shed 6 bases, with 8 bases lying between them. The CDR3 is CSVEEVEDGYTF. Written as DNA, the CDR3 is TGCAGCGTTGAAGAGGTGGAGGATGGCTACACCTTC. Full variable domain (remainder filled in from reference TRBV29-1 and TRBJ1-2): SAVISQKPSRDICQRGTSLTIQCQVDSQVTMMFWYRQQPGQSLTLIATANQGSEATYESGFVIDKFPISRPNLTFSTLTVSNMSPEDSSIYLCSVEEVEDGYTFGSGTRLTVV.

This clone showed up just a few times. V usage is TRBV4-3 and J usage is TRBJ1-2; the D is unclear. The CDR3 length is 15 residues. V lost 1 base and J 0 bases, leaving 9 bases between the germline ends. The germline CDR1 and CDR2 sequences are LGHNA and YSLEER. Written as DNA, the CDR3 is TGCGCCAGCAGCCAAGTTTCAGGCTCTAACTATGGCTACACCTTC. It translates to CASSQVSGSNYGYTF.

J is TRBJ2-2 and V is TRBV7-3; D is unclear. Germline assignment: CDR1 SGHTA and CDR2 FQGTGA. The CDR3 loop spans 16 amino acids. Trimming removed 5 bases at V and 3 bases at J, with 16 bases between. The DNA for the CDR3 is TGTGCCAGCAGCCCCAATAGACAAAAGCACACCGGGGAGCTGTTTTTT. Protein sequence: CASSPNRQKHTGELFF.

This chain's CDR3 is CASSIDTGNTEAFF. The CDR3 DNA reads TGTGCCAGTAGTATAGATACAGGGAACACTGAAGCTTTCTTT. The genes are TRBV19 and TRBJ1-1, with a weak D call TRBD1 (5 bases). The CDR3 runs to 14 residues. Trimming took off 0 bases at V and 1 base at J, with 6 bases between the two ends. Germline CDR1 and CDR2: LNHDA and SQIVND (reference sequence). Drawing the rest from reference TRBV19 and TRBJ1-1, the complete variable domain is DGGITQSPKYLFRKEGQNVTLSCEQNLNHDAMYWYRQDPGQGLRLIYYSQIVNDFQKGDIAEGYSVSREKKESFPLTVTSAQKNPTAFYLCASSIDTGNTEAFFGQGTRLTVV.

The chain employs TRBV2 and TRBJ1-2; 10 nucleotides match TRBD1. CDR1 is SNHLY, CDR2 FYNNEI, per germline. The CDR3 extends over 16 amino acids. The V and J ends lost 7 bases and 7 bases, in that order; junction bases with no gene match: 15. CDR3 protein: CASMGIPGQGMGGYTF. The CDR3 DNA sequence: TGTGCCAGCATGGGGATACCGGGACAGGGGATGGGTGGCTACACCTTC.

This chain connects TRBV12-2 to TRBJ1-5. TRBV12-2 is given as a pseudogene. The CDR3 contains 16 residues. The CDR3 spells CASRQDGGGRNQPQHF. CDR3 bases: TGTGCAAGTCGCCAGGACGGGGGTGGACGCAATCAGCCCCAGCATTTT.

The CDR3 loop reads CASSPGHEPVKSSYEQYF. The CDR3 nucleotides read TGCGCCAGCAGCCCGGGACACGAACCGGTGAAGAGCTCCTACGAGCAGTACTTC. The chain carries TRBV5-1 and TRBJ2-7; D might be TRBD1 (6 bases). CDR3 size: 18 residues. Germline V gives CDR1 SGHRS, CDR2 YFSETQ. V was trimmed by 4 bases and J by 0 bases, leaving 23 bases between them.

The chain recombines TRBV9 with TRBJ2-7; D unresolved. This CDR3 region has 12 residues. Trimming took off 4 bases at V and 2 bases at J, with 7 bases between the two ends. Germline V gene lookup returns CDR1 SGDLS and CDR2 YYNGEE. The CDR3 region has the DNA TGTGCCAGCAGCACAATACCCTACGAGCAGTACTTC. It is translated as CASSTIPYEQYF.

In this sample, this clone turned up a few times. The chain couples TRBV6-1 to TRBJ1-2; 7 positions agree with TRBD1. The CDR3 consists of 14 residues. Germline loops: CDR1 MNHNS, CDR2 SASEGT. The V and J ends lost 2 bases and 10 bases, in that order; junction bases with no gene match: 10. As DNA, the CDR3 is TGTGCCAGCAGTGAACCCTTTGGGACAGATCACTACACCTTC. Translated: CASSEPFGTDHYTF.

As DNA, the CDR3 is TGCGCCAGCAGCTCGGGACGGACTAGTAATAATTCACCCCTCCACTTT. Protein: CASSSGRTSNNSPLHF. This chain joins TRBV5-1 and TRBJ1-6; D perhaps matches TRBD1 (5 bases). V was cut by 3 bases and J by 5 bases, with 15 bases left in between. CDR1 is SGHRS, CDR2 YFSETQ, per germline. The CDR3 is 16 residues long.

The gene calls are TRBV6-5 and TRBJ1-1; TRBD1 aligns across 7 bases. There are 14 residues in the CDR3. Germline V lookup: CDR1 MNHEY, CDR2 SVGAGI. V lost 5 bases, J lost 5 bases, and 8 bases stayed unmatched. DNA of the CDR3: TGTGCCAGCAGTAGTACAGGGGCAGGAACTGAAGCTTTCTTT. It codes for CASSSTGAGTEAFF.

The chain couples TRBV3-1 (or the pseudogene TRBV3-2) to TRBJ1-5; tentatively, D is TRBD1 (6 bases). Trimming took 5 bases from V and 7 from J, leaving 12 bases between them. The CDR3 has 13 amino acids. Germline V gene data show CDR1 as LGHDT and CDR2 as YNNKEL (reference sequence). The CDR3 nucleotides read TGTGCCAGCAGCGATGACAGGACACAGCCCCAGCATTTT. Translating it yields CASSDDRTQPQHF.

V and J are TRBV9 and TRBJ1-3; D remains unclear. V was shortened by 3 bases and J by 0 bases, with 10 bases between the two germline ends. The CDR3 consists of 15 residues. CDR1 and CDR2 (germline): SGDLS, YYNGEE. The CDR3, as DNA: TGTGCCAGCAGCGCGGGGTTAGACTCTGGAAACACCATATATTTT. This translates into CASSAGLDSGNTIYF.

The V call is TRBV5-1, the J call TRBJ2-7, with 7 bases identical to TRBD1. CDR3 size: 15 residues. Per germline, CDR1 SGHRS and CDR2 YFSETQ. The V segment lost 0 bases and the J segment 5 bases; nucleotides outside the gene matches: 8. The chain's CDR3 is CASSLASKGADEQYF. CDR3 bases: TGCGCCAGCAGCTTGGCCTCGAAGGGGGCCGACGAGCAGTACTTC.

This clone came up once. The rearrangement uses TRBV19 and TRBJ1-2; D remains ambiguous. Deletions cut 3 bases from V and 2 bases from J, with 13 bases between. This CDR3 has 15 residues. Germline CDR1 reads LNHDA; CDR2 reads SQIVND (reference sequence). CDR3: CASSIPGEGNYGYTF. In DNA form, the CDR3 reads TGTGCCAGTAGTATCCCCGGGGAGGGCAACTATGGCTACACCTTC. Full variable domain (rest looked up from reference TRBV19 and TRBJ1-2): DGGITQSPKYLFRKEGQNVTLSCEQNLNHDAMYWYRQDPGQGLRLIYYSQIVNDFQKGDIAEGYSVSREKKESFPLTVTSAQKNPTAFYLCASSIPGEGNYGYTFGSGTRLTVV.